Below, one T cell receptor (beta chain) is given with its context. Its specificity is not known. The data derive from a study of shared clonotypes between healthy human individuals. Whole-study results and caveats: Even with large depth, rarefaction showed that sorted-subset sequencing was incomplete. It was the non-shared clonotypes that had lower generation probabilities than clonotypes shared by all four donors.

Looked up from germline, CDR1 is SNHLY and CDR2 is FYNNEI. The CDR3 totals 15 residues. Trimming cost V 6 bases and J 8 bases, with 20 bases left between them. Replicate PCRs from sorted subsets contained roughly 190 ng DNA, which is 29,000 or so T cell genomes. Clones were read by immunoSEQ multiplex PCR, and TCRdb kept only the in-frame ones, dropping some. Of some 2,000,000 clones detected, under 97% appear once; the ten largest clones hold roughly 0.13%. The V gene is TRBV2, the J gene TRBJ2-1; D possibly corresponds to TRBD2 (5 bases). Input material: naive CD4+ T cells sorted from blood. The subset was: CD45RA+ positively selected. The source of this sequence is a man aged 18 to 29 in good health. CDR3 amino acids: CASRAPGLLVDEQFF. CDR3 bases: TGTGCCAGCAGGGCCCCTGGACTTCTAGTCGATGAGCAGTTCTTC.